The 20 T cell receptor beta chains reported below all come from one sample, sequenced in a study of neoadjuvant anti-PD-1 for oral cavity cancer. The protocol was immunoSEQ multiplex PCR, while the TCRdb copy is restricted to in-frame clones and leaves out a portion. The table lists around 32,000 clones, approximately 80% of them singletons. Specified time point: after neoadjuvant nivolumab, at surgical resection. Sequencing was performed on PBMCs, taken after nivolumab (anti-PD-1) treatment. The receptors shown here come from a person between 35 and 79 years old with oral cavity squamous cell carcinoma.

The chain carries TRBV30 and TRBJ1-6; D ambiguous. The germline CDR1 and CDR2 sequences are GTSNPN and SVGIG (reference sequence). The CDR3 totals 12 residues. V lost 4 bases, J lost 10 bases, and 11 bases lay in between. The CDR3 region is CAWNREESPLHF. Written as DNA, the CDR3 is TGTGCCTGGAATAGGGAAGAATCACCCCTCCACTTT.

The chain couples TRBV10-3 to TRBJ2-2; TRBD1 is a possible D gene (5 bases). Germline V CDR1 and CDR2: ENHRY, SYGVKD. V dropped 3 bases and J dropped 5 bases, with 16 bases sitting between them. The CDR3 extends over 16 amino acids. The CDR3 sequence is CAISERGQAGTGELFF. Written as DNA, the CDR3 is TGTGCCATCAGTGAAAGGGGTCAGGCCGGGACCGGGGAGCTGTTTTTT.

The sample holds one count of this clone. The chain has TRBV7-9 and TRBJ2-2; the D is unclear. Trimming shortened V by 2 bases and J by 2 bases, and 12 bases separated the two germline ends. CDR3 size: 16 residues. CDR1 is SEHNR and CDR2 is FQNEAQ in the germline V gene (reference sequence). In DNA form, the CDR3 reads TGTGCCAGCAGCTTAAGGAAGGGTCTAAACACCGGGGAGCTGTTTTTT. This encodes CASSLRKGLNTGELFF. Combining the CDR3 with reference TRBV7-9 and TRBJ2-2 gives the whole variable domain DTGVSQNPRHKITKRGQNVTFRCDPISEHNRLYWYRQTLGQGPEFLTYFQNEAQLEKSRLLSDRFSAERPKGSFSTLEIQRTEQGDSAMYLCASSLRKGLNTGELFFGEGSRLTVL.

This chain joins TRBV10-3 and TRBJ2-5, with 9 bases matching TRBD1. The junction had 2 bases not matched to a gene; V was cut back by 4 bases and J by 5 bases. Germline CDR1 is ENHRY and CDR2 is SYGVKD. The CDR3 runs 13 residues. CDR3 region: CAISVGTGETQYF. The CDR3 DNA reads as TGTGCCATCAGTGTCGGGACAGGGGAGACCCAGTACTTC.

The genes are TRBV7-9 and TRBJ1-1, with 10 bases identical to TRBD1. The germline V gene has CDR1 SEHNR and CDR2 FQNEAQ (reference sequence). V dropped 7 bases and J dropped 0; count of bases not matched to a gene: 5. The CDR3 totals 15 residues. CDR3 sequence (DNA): TGTGCCAGCATCCAGGGACAGGGGTTGAACACTGAAGCTTTCTTT. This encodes CASIQGQGLNTEAFF.

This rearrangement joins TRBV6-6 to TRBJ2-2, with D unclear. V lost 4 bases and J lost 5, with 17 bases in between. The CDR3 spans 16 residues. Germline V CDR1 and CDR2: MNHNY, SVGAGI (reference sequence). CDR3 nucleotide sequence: TGTGCCAGCAGTTGGCTAGGCGGCGGTAGGACCGGGGAGCTGTTTTTT. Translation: CASSWLGGGRTGELFF.

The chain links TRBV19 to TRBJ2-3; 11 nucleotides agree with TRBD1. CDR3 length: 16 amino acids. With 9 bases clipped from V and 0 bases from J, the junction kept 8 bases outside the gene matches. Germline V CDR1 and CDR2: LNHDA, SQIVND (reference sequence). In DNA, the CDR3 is TGTGCCAGCCGGGACAGGGGGTACCCAAGCACAGATACGCAGTATTTT. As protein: CASRDRGYPSTDTQYF.

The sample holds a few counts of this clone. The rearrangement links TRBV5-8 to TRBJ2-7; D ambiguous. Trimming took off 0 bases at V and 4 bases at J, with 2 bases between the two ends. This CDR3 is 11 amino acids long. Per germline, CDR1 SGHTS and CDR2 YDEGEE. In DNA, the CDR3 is TGTGCCAGCAGCTTGGGTTACGAGCAGTACTTC. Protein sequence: CASSLGYEQYF.

The chain's CDR3 is CASSLAGGGLSETQYF. The CDR3 nucleotides are TGTGCCAGCAGTTTAGCGGGGGGCGGTTTAAGCGAAACCCAGTACTTC. This sequence joins TRBV5-6 and TRBJ2-5, with 10 nucleotides matching TRBD2. This CDR3 is 16 amino acids long. Germline V CDR1 and CDR2: SGHDT, YYEEEE. V lost 5 bases, J lost 8 bases, and 15 bases stayed unmatched.

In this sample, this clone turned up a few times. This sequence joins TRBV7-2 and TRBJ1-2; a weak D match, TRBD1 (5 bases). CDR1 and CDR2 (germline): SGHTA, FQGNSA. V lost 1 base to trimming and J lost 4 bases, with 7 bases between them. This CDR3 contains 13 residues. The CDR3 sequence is CASSLGQSYGYTF. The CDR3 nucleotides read TGTGCCAGCAGCTTAGGACAGAGCTATGGCTACACCTTC. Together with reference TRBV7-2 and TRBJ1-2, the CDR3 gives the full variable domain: GAGVSQSPSNKVTEKGKDVELRCDPISGHTALYWYRQSLGQGLEFLIYFQGNSAPDKSGLPSDRFSAERTGGSVSTLTIQRTQQEDSAVYLCASSLGQSYGYTFGSGTRLTVV.

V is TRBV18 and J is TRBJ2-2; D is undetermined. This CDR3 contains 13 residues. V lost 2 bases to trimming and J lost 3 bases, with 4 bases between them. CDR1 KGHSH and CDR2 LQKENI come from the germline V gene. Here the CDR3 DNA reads TGTGCCAGCTCACCAAAGGACACCGGGGAGCTGTTTTTT. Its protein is CASSPKDTGELFF.

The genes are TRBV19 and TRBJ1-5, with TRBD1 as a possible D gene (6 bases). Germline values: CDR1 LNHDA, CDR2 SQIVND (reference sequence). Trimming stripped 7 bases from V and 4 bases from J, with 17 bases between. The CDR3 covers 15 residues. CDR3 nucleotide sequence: TGTGCCAGTAAAGAGGGGGGTCAAATTAATCAGCCCCAGCATTTT. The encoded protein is CASKEGGQINQPQHF.

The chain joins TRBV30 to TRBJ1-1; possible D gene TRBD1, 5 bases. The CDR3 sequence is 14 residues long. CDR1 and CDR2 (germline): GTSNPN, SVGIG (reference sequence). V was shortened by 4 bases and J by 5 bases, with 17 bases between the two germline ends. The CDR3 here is CAWNTGERTTEAFF. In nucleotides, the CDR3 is TGTGCCTGGAATACGGGGGAGCGTACGACTGAAGCTTTCTTT.

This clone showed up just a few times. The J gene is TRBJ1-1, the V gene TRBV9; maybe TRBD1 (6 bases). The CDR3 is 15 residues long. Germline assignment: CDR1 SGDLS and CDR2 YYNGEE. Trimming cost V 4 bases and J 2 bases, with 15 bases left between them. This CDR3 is CASSPVGGANTEAFF. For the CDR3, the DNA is TGTGCCAGCAGCCCAGTGGGGGGCGCAAACACTGAAGCTTTCTTT.

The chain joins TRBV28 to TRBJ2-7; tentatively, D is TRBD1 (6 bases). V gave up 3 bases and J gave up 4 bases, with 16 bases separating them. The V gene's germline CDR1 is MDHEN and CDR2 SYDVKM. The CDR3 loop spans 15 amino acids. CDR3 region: CASSLAGADVYEQYF. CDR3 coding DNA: TGTGCCAGCAGTTTGGCAGGGGCGGATGTATACGAGCAGTACTTC.

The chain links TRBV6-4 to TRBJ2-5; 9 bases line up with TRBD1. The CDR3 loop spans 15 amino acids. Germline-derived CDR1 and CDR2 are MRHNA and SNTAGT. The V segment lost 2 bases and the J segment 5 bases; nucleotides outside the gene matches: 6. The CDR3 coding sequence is TGTGCCAGCAGTGACCTTACAGGGGGCATTGAGACCCAGTACTTC. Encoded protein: CASSDLTGGIETQYF.

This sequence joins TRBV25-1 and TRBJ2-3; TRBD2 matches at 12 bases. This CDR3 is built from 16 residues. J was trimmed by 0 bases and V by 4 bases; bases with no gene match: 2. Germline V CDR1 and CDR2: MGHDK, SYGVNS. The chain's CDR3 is CASSATSGGSTDTQYF. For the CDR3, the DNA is TGTGCCAGCAGTGCTACTAGCGGGGGGAGCACAGATACGCAGTATTTT.

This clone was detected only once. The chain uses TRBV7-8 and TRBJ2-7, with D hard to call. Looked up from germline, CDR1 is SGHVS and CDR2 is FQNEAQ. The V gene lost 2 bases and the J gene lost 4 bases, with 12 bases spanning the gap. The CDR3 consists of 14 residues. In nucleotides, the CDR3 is TGTGCCAGCAGCTTACTTGGGCACCTGTACGAGCAGTACTTC. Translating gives CASSLLGHLYEQYF.

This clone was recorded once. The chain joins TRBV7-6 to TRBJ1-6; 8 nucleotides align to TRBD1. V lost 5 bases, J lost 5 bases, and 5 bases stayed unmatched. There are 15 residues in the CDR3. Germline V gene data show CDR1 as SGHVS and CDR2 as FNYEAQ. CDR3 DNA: TGTGCCAGCAGCCAAGGACAGGGCAATAATTCACCCCTCCACTTT. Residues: CASSQGQGNNSPLHF.

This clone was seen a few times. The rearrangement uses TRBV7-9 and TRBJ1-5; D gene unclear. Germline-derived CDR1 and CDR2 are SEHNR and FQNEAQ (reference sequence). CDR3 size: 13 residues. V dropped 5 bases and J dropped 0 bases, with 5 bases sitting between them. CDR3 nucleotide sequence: TGTGCCAGCAGCCAAAGTAGCAATCAGCCCCAGCATTTT. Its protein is CASSQSSNQPQHF.